A selection of T cell receptor beta chains follows, all from one sample in a study of shared clonotypes between healthy human individuals. Only in-frame clones appear in the TCRdb table, and some are missing; sequencing was by immunoSEQ multiplex PCR. The data contain just over 2,000,000 clones, 90% to 95% of them singletons. Input material: naive CD4+ T cells sorted from blood. These TCRs come from a man aged 18 to 29 in good health. The CDR3 runs from the conserved cysteine through the conserved F or W.

>TRBV6-5
CASSVGDTQYF
>TRBV7-2
CASSRLGARTLTYEQYF
>TRBV5-6
CASSSRRRTYEQYF
>TRBV5-1
CASSLGGSAPTDTQYF
>TRBV11-2
CASSLPLTGIDGYTF
>TRBV10-3
CAITEREGNSPLHF
>TRBV29-1
CSVDSGLRTEAFF
>TRBV28
CASSFRGSEAFF
>TRBV19
CASSVQGGTQYF
>TRBV4-3
CASSQMGGIYGYTF